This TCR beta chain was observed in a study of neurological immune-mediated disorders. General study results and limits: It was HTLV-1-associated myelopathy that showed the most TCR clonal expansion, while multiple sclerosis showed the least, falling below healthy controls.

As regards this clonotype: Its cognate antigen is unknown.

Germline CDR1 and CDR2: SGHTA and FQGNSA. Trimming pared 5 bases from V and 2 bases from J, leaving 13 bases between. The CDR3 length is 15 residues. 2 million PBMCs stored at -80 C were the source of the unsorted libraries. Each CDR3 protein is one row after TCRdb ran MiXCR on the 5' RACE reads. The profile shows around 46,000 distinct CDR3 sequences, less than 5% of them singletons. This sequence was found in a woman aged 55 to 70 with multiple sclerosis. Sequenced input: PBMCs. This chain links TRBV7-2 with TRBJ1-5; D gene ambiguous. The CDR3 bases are TGTGCCAGCAGCCCTGGACCGGGCGGCAATCAGCCCCAGCATTTT. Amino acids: CASSPGPGGNQPQHF.